This TCR beta chain derives from a study of long-term antiretroviral therapy in people with HIV. Researchers report immunoSEQ v3.0 was run at survey level. Clones were read by immunoSEQ multiplex PCR, and TCRdb kept only the in-frame ones, dropping some. The data show around 33,000 clones, 83% seen once. Germline CDR1 is MNHEY and CDR2 is SMNVEV (reference sequence). The CDR3 sequence is 15 residues long. V lost 2 bases, J lost 2 bases, and 5 bases stayed unmatched. The starting material was unsorted PBMCs, obtained 0.4 years before starting antiretroviral therapy. This sequence originates from a man between 18 and 29 years old with HIV. This sequence joins TRBV27 and TRBJ1-2; 7 nucleotides line up with TRBD1. CDR3 amino acids: CASSLNVRGNYGYTF. CDR3 nucleotides: TGTGCCAGCAGTTTAAATGTCAGGGGGAACTATGGCTACACCTTC.